The 29 T cell receptor beta chains given below trace back to one sample, sequenced in a study of vaccination and CD4 T cells after COVID-19. Treatment described: approximately 9-day PBMC culture with coronavirus spike peptide pools or control peptides (ViraFEST assay). Cultured CD4+ T cell DNA underwent sequencing with the Oncomine TCR Beta short-read assay. In TCRdb, the PCR reads were re-called with MiXCR into one record per CDR3 protein. The sample records some 15,000 distinct CDR3 sequences, more than 70% being singletons. Antigens for these TCRs are unknown. What was sequenced was CD4+ T cells from blood, cultured in vitro. These receptors came from a human donor who had recovered from COVID-19.

The rearrangement links TRBV28 to TRBJ1-5; D not resolved. Trimming shortened V by 8 bases and J by 3 bases, and 14 bases separated the two germline ends. Per the germline V gene, CDR1 is MDHEN and CDR2 is SYDVKM. The CDR3 contains 14 residues. For the CDR3, the DNA is TGTGCCAGCGGCCTGCTGGAGACCAATCAGCCCCAGCATTTT. Amino acids: CASGLLETNQPQHF.

The chain has TRBV11-2 and TRBJ2-5, with TRBD2 identical over 7 bases. J gave up 7 bases and V 4 bases, and 9 bases lay outside the gene matches. CDR1 is SGHAT, CDR2 FQNNGV, per germline. The CDR3 spans 14 residues. CDR3 loop: CASSSSRREGTQYF. As DNA, the CDR3 is TGTGCCAGCAGCTCGTCGCGGAGGGAGGGGACCCAGTACTTC.

This sequence joins TRBV20-1 and TRBJ2-1, with D unresolved. The CDR3 consists of 11 residues. CDR1 DFQATT and CDR2 SNEGSKA come from the germline V gene (reference sequence). Deletions cut 5 bases from V and 3 bases from J, with 5 bases between. The CDR3 loop is CSALYYNEQFF. In DNA form, the CDR3 reads TGCAGTGCTCTCTACTACAATGAGCAGTTCTTC.

This chain joins TRBV6-5 and TRBJ1-2; TRBD1 agrees at 10 bases. CDR3 length: 15 residues. Germline V lookup: CDR1 MNHEY, CDR2 SVGAGI. Trimming removed 0 bases from V and 5 bases from J; junction bases left unmatched: 3. CDR3 in DNA: TGTGCCAGCAGTTACTCTGCGGGACAGGGGTATGGCTACACCTTC. Its translation: CASSYSAGQGYGYTF.

V and J are TRBV7-8 and TRBJ2-7; the match to TRBD1 covers 11 bases. This CDR3 has 16 amino acids. V was pared by 2 bases and J by 4 bases, with 7 bases of the junction left unmatched. Germline lookup yields CDR1 SGHVS and CDR2 FQNEAQ. CDR3 amino acids: CASSLRSGTGGYEQYF. CDR3 nucleotide sequence: TGTGCCAGCAGCTTAAGGTCCGGGACAGGGGGTTACGAGCAGTACTTC.

The chain uses TRBV29-1 and TRBJ1-1; TRBD1 agrees at 9 bases. CDR1 SQVTM and CDR2 ANQGSEA come from the germline V gene. J was trimmed by 8 bases and V by 5 bases; bases with no gene match: 9. The CDR3 has 13 residues. The CDR3 loop reads CSVLSGQGMEAFF. Here the CDR3 DNA reads TGCAGCGTTCTTTCGGGACAGGGTATGGAAGCTTTCTTT.

This clonotype was seen a handful of times. The CDR3 nucleotides read TGCAGTGCTAGCGAGGGGGATAGCAATCAGCCCCAGCATTTT. This encodes CSASEGDSNQPQHF. This chain uses TRBV20-1 with TRBJ1-5; TRBD1 is a possible D gene (6 bases). The CDR3 is made up of 14 amino acids. The germline V gene has CDR1 DFQATT and CDR2 SNEGSKA (reference sequence). Trimming took 3 bases from V and 0 from J, leaving 9 bases between them.

This chain connects TRBV20-1 to TRBJ1-5; 7 bases are shared with TRBD1. V shed 4 bases, J shed 0 bases, and the junction held 6 bases outside the gene matches. Germline V CDR1 and CDR2: DFQATT, SNEGSKA (reference sequence). The CDR3 spans 15 residues. The CDR3 is CSATLDRNSNQPQHF. The CDR3 DNA reads TGCAGTGCTACGCTGGACAGGAATAGCAATCAGCCCCAGCATTTT.

V gene TRBV20-1 combines with J gene TRBJ1-6, with a tentative D call TRBD1 (6 bases). This CDR3 has 15 amino acids. Germline values: CDR1 DFQATT, CDR2 SNEGSKA (reference sequence). Trimming took 0 bases from V and 10 from J, leaving 16 bases between them. The CDR3 protein is CSAREGARSQSPLHF. CDR3 DNA sequence: TGCAGTGCTAGAGAGGGGGCCCGAAGCCAATCACCCCTCCACTTT.

J is TRBJ2-3 and V is TRBV7-9; 11 nucleotides align to TRBD1. Germline V gene data show CDR1 as SEHNR and CDR2 as FQNEAQ (reference sequence). The CDR3 is 18 residues long. J lost 2 bases, V lost 7 bases, and 14 bases had no gene match. In DNA, the CDR3 is TGTGCCAGCACCCTAGGCTCCACGGGACAGGGGGTCACAGATACGCAGTATTTT. Residues: CASTLGSTGQGVTDTQYF.

The chain is built from TRBV5-1 and TRBJ2-1; D perhaps matches TRBD1 (5 bases). Trimming pared 0 bases from V and 7 bases from J, leaving 8 bases between. Germline V CDR1 and CDR2: SGHRS, YFSETQ. The CDR3 loop spans 13 amino acids. CDR3: CASSLDRGNEQFF. CDR3 sequence (DNA): TGCGCCAGCAGCTTGGATAGGGGTAATGAGCAGTTCTTC. Based on the CDR3 plus reference TRBV5-1 and TRBJ2-1, the full variable domain is KAGVTQTPRYLIKTRGQQVTLSCSPISGHRSVSWYQQTPGQGLQFLFEYFSETQRNKGNFPGRFSGRQFSNSRSEMNVSTLELGDSALYLCASSLDRGNEQFFGPGTRLTVL.

V and J are TRBV19 and TRBJ1-1, with a weak D call TRBD1 (6 bases). This CDR3 is built from 18 residues. The V and J ends lost 3 bases and 4 bases respectively, with 24 bases between them. CDR1 and CDR2 (germline): LNHDA, SQIVND (reference sequence). CDR3 nucleotides: TGTGCCAGTAGTATCTTTGGCCAGGGGTCAAGGTATACCACTGAAGCTTTCTTT. This codes for CASSIFGQGSRYTTEAFF.

The chain couples TRBV12-3 or TRBV12-4 to TRBJ1-2, with a tentative D call TRBD1 (6 bases). The CDR3 is 12 residues long. The V end lost 2 bases, the J end lost 7 bases, and 8 bases lay between the germline ends. In nucleotides, the CDR3 is TGTGCCAGCAGTTTACGGGGGCCTGGCTACACCTTC. Translation gives CASSLRGPGYTF.

The chain uses TRBV7-2 and TRBJ2-2, with 8 bases aligning to TRBD1. The junction had 7 bases not matched to a gene; V was cut back by 1 base and J by 6 bases. CDR1 SGHTA and CDR2 FQGNSA come from the germline V gene. This CDR3 comprises 16 residues. The CDR3 DNA is TGTGCCAGCAGCTTAGTTCAGGGGGCTATTGCCGGGGAGCTGTTTTTT. It yields the protein CASSLVQGAIAGELFF. The full variable domain, its missing parts supplied by reference TRBV7-2 and TRBJ2-2, is GAGVSQSPSNKVTEKGKDVELRCDPISGHTALYWYRQSLGQGLEFLIYFQGNSAPDKSGLPSDRFSAERTGGSVSTLTIQRTQQEDSAVYLCASSLVQGAIAGELFFGEGSRLTVL.

The V call is TRBV6-1, the J call TRBJ1-5, with a weak D call TRBD1 (6 bases). Looked up from germline, CDR1 is MNHNS and CDR2 is SASEGT. With 7 bases removed from V and 4 bases from J, the gap between germline ends came to 11 bases. This CDR3 is built from 13 residues. The CDR3 loop reads CASNGGGNQPQHF. For the CDR3, the DNA is TGTGCCAGCAATGGAGGGGGGAATCAGCCCCAGCATTTT.

The rearrangement links TRBV7-6 to TRBJ1-1; TRBD1 matches at 7 bases. This CDR3 comprises 14 residues. J was trimmed by 6 bases and V by 5 bases; bases with no gene match: 9. Germline V lookup: CDR1 SGHVS, CDR2 FNYEAQ. The CDR3 DNA sequence: TGTGCCAGCAGCCCCCGACAGGGTCTCCCTGAAGCTTTCTTT. Translated, it gives CASSPRQGLPEAFF. The entire variable domain, with the rest obtained from reference TRBV7-6 and TRBJ1-1, is as follows: GAGVSQSPRYKVTKRGQDVALRCDPISGHVSLYWYRQALGQGPEFLTYFNYEAQQDKSGLPNDRFSAERPEGSISTLTIQRTEQRDSAMYRCASSPRQGLPEAFFGQGTRLTVV.

The V and J genes are TRBV20-1 and TRBJ1-2; tentative D call: TRBD1 (6 bases). Trimming cost V 4 bases and J 8 bases, with 20 bases left between them. Germline lookup yields CDR1 DFQATT and CDR2 SNEGSKA (reference sequence). The CDR3 contains 14 residues. The CDR3 protein is CSATTPGHLAGYTF. The CDR3 DNA reads TGCAGTGCTACAACCCCGGGACACCTGGCGGGCTACACCTTC.

This chain connects TRBV30 to TRBJ1-5; D is unclear. The CDR3 consists of 13 residues. The V gene lost 2 bases and the J gene lost 3 bases, with 8 bases spanning the gap. Per the germline V gene, CDR1 is GTSNPN and CDR2 is SVGIG (reference sequence). The CDR3 is CAWSPRINQPQHF. The CDR3 region has the DNA TGTGCCTGGAGTCCACGGATCAATCAGCCCCAGCATTTT.

The chain has TRBV6-2 or TRBV6-3 and TRBJ2-5; D is unclear. V lost 0 bases and J lost 3, with 2 bases in between. Germline CDR1 MNHEY, CDR2 SVGEGT. The CDR3 extends over 12 amino acids. The CDR3 here is CASSYSKETQYF. CDR3 DNA sequence: TGTGCCAGCAGTTACTCGAAAGAGACCCAGTACTTC.

The chain is built from TRBV6-5 and TRBJ1-5; 8 bases align to TRBD1. V was clipped by 2 bases and J by 3 bases; unmatched bases: 3. Germline values: CDR1 MNHEY, CDR2 SVGAGI. This CDR3 region has 15 residues. CDR3 protein: CASSYGQGPNQPQHF. CDR3 DNA: TGTGCCAGCAGTTACGGACAGGGCCCCAATCAGCCCCAGCATTTT.

The chain joins TRBV20-1 to TRBJ1-3; 10 nucleotides align to TRBD1. Germline-derived CDR1 and CDR2 are DFQATT and SNEGSKA (reference sequence). V shed 6 bases, J shed 4 bases, and the junction held 3 bases outside the gene matches. The CDR3 spans 13 residues. The DNA of the CDR3 is TGCAGTGCAGGACAGGGGGACGGAAACACCATATATTTT. Amino acids: CSAGQGDGNTIYF.

This chain uses TRBV2 with TRBJ2-1; 7 positions match TRBD2. The CDR3 has 13 residues. The ends lost 11 bases at V and 3 bases at J; junction bases unmatched: 7. Germline CDR1 SNHLY, CDR2 FYNNEI. This CDR3 reads CAGREDLYNEQFF. For the CDR3, the DNA is TGTGCCGGCCGGGAGGACCTCTACAATGAGCAGTTCTTC.

This clonotype was counted a few times. This chain joins TRBV6-5 and TRBJ1-5; D call uncertain. Germline V lookup: CDR1 MNHEY, CDR2 SVGAGI. This CDR3 has 14 residues. The V end lost 2 bases, the J end lost 6 bases, and 11 bases lay between the germline ends. The CDR3 region is CASSYGGSGQPQHF. The CDR3 DNA follows: TGTGCCAGCAGTTACGGAGGGAGTGGTCAGCCCCAGCATTTT.

V usage is TRBV27 and J usage is TRBJ1-1; D may be TRBD1 (6 bases). From germline, CDR1 is MNHEY and CDR2 SMNVEV (reference sequence). The CDR3 covers 17 residues. V lost 6 bases and J lost 0, with 20 bases in between. CDR3 in amino acids: CASRRDNRGALNTEAFF. The CDR3 bases are TGTGCCAGCAGACGCGATAATAGGGGGGCGCTGAACACTGAAGCTTTCTTT.

The chain uses TRBV20-1 and TRBJ1-1, with D possibly TRBD1 on 5 matching bases. V was clipped by 3 bases and J by 6 bases, with 14 bases between them. This CDR3 has 13 residues. The V gene's germline CDR1 is DFQATT and CDR2 SNEGSKA (reference sequence). CDR3 coding DNA: TGCAGTGCTAGGATCAGGGTTGGTTCTGAAGCTTTCTTT. This translates into CSARIRVGSEAFF.

The chain links TRBV20-1 to TRBJ1-2; 9 bases map to TRBD1. Trimming at V came to 0 bases and at J to 4 bases, leaving 12 bases not matched to a gene. The CDR3 has 17 residues. Germline V gives CDR1 DFQATT, CDR2 SNEGSKA (reference sequence). The CDR3, as DNA: TGCAGTGCTAGAGAGGGGAGCACAGGGGGCTTCGGCTATGGCTACACCTTC. Amino acid sequence: CSAREGSTGGFGYGYTF.

This clonotype was observed a single time. The chain joins TRBV20-1 to TRBJ1-1; tentative D call: TRBD1 (6 bases). Germline V gene sequence: CDR1 DFQATT, CDR2 SNEGSKA (reference sequence). Between the trimmed V and J ends, which lost 3 bases and 0 bases, there was a span of 14 bases. This CDR3 is built from 15 residues. The CDR3 region has the DNA TGCAGTGCTAGGGTAGGGGGAGCTCTGAACACTGAAGCTTTCTTT. This sequence encodes CSARVGGALNTEAFF.

This chain uses TRBV7-2 with TRBJ2-3, with 10 bases matching TRBD2. CDR1 is SGHTA and CDR2 is FQGNSA in the germline V gene. The V and J ends lost 5 bases and 8 bases, in that order; junction bases with no gene match: 7. The CDR3 loop spans 14 amino acids. DNA of the CDR3: TGTGCCAGCAGCGCGAGCGGGAGGGCCATTACGCAGTATTTT. This codes for CASSASGRAITQYF. The full variable domain, in which reference TRBV7-2 and TRBJ2-3 provide the parts outside the CDR3, is GAGVSQSPSNKVTEKGKDVELRCDPISGHTALYWYRQSLGQGLEFLIYFQGNSAPDKSGLPSDRFSAERTGGSVSTLTIQRTQQEDSAVYLCASSASGRAITQYFGPGTRLTVL.

This CDR3 reads CASSKGLAGVPLRTDTQYF. CDR3 bases: TGTGCCAGCAGCAAAGGACTAGCGGGAGTGCCCCTACGCACAGATACGCAGTATTTT. The gene calls are TRBV21-1 and TRBJ2-3; TRBD2, the table's D call, was not compared with the DNA. TRBV21-1 is deemed a pseudogene. The CDR3 length is 19 residues.